One T cell receptor (beta chain) is described in this entry. This clonotype was found a few times. Its antigen specificity is not known. Base-call qualities are not available, and no considerably larger clone is one nucleotide away. Library preparation was by PCR. Sequencer: Illumina HiSeq 2500. TCR libraries were prepared with molecular barcoding, using unique molecular identifiers to normalize TCRbeta repertoire quantification. TCRdb ran its own pipeline on the public reads, namely fastp trimming at Q25 and MiXCR clone calling, and kept in-frame beta chains. Rows are unified per CDR3 protein, each entry keeping the most common DNA and genes. Across this sample there are approximately 1,000,000 distinct CDR3 sequences, with around 30% seen only once. Jointly, the top ten make up 28% of the sample. The sample comes from a study of T-cell reconstitution after alpha-beta-depleted transplantation in children (dated by TCRdb to about 2016). Turning to the overall study: Using TCR repertoire profiling, the study quantitatively followed how T-cell immune reconstitution unfolded in children after TCRalphabeta/CD19-depleted allogeneic hematopoietic cell transplantation. The paper as a whole reports these results and caveats: Over subsequent months, a decline in hyperexpanded clone frequencies was noted, and after one year, T-cell counts and TCRbeta diversity were mostly ascribed to newly produced T cells. In some patients, the high TCRbeta diversity seen at day 60 was put down to recipient T cells and intrathymic progenitors that had survived conditioning. About two months after transplant, the apparently early recovery of alphabetaT-cell counts reportedly depended on just several hundred clones that had expanded rapidly and came from non-depleted graft cells.

V and J are trimmed by 0 bases and 5 bases, and the gene matches miss 9 bases of the junction. Including the terminal cysteine and phenylalanine, the CDR3 comprises 16 residues. Only the CDR3 portion is preserved as DNA: 48 bases, with reading frame beginning at the first base. The germline V gene (reference sequence) yields DFQATT for CDR1 and SNEGSKA for CDR2. The intended sense of this specimen's treatment or condition label: allogeneic hematopoietic cell transplantation with graft depleted of TCRalphabeta T cells and CD19 B cells. The transplant recipients were children given TCRalphabeta/CD19-depleted allogeneic hematopoietic cell grafts.

The chain uses TRBV20-1 and TRBJ2-5; the junction holds 10 bases that match TRBD2. This TCR came from a boy in the first two years of life who had a stem cell transplant for SCID, so the T cells may come from the graft donor. Sample: PBMCs, mostly from graft donor cells, taken 360 days after TCRalphabeta/CD19-depleted stem cell transplant. The DNA sequence reads TGCAGTGCTAGAGATCCCGTTAGCGGGAGGCCTGAGACCCAGTACTTC. This codes for CSARDPVSGRPETQYF.